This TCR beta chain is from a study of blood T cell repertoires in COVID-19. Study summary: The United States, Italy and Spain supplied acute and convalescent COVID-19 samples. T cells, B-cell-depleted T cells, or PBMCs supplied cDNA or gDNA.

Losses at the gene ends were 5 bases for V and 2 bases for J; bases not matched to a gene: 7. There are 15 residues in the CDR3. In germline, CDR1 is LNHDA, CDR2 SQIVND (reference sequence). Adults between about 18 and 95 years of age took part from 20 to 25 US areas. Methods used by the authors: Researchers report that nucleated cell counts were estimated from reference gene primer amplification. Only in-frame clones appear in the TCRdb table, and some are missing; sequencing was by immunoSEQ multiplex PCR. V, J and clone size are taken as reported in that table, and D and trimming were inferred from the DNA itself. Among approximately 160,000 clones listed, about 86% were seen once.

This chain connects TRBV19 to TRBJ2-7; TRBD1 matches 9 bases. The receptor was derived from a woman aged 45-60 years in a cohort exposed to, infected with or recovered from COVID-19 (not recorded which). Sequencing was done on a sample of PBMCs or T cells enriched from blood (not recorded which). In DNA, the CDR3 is TGTGCCAGTAGTTACGAAGGACAGGGGACCTACGAGCAGTACTTC. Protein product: CASSYEGQGTYEQYF.